The entry below describes one T cell receptor (beta chain). The specificity of this receptor is unknown. No much larger clone is present one base from it, and per-base qualities are unavailable. The sample belongs to a study of vaccination effects on CD4 cells after COVID-19 (dated by TCRdb to 2021 to 2024). For context, the study as a whole: Post-vaccine samples across the study were collected a median of 72 days after the second dose, with a range of 14 to 241. A total of 10 COVID-19 convalescent patients and several SARS-CoV-2-naive healthy vaccine recipients were included in the full study. The study compared SARS-CoV-2 spike-specific CD4+ TCR repertoires before and after mRNA vaccination in COVID-19 convalescent patients and infection-naive vaccine recipients. Cultures from other donors in the study were sequenced using the Oncomine TCR Beta short-read assay on an Illumina iSeq 100. Here is what the overall study found, with its caveats: In healthy vaccine recipients, vaccine-induced clones were almost all SARS-CoV-2 mono-reactive, with only 1 of 255 cross-reactive with common cold coronaviruses. The study was limited by a small number of convalescent patients, and early post-infection timepoints were lacking. Both infection-induced and vaccine-induced clones contracted markedly at late post-vaccination timepoints, which is consistent with waning T cell responses.

Library construction relied on the immunoSEQ multiplex PCR assay. TCR beta CDR3 sequencing was performed on DNA from the cultured, isolated CD4+ T cells. The source study handled its data this way. Non-productive TCR sequences were discarded, and reads were trimmed to the CDR3 region, with only CDR3s of 7 or more amino acids retained. The MANAFEST web app was used to identify antigen-specific clonotypes by comparing expansion in peptide wells with expansion in reference cultures. To count as positive, a clone had to show expansion at FDR<0.05 compared with the reference and with all other wells, an odds ratio above 5, and a frequency above 0.1% in two replicate wells. Cross-reactive clonotypes were defined as significantly expanded in SARS-CoV-2 spike wells and in at least one common cold coronavirus spike condition. CDR3 similarity was assessed by Levenshtein distance with the stringdist R package, and unrooted trees were built with ape in R 3.6.1. In its TCRdb copy, this immuneACCESS table keeps in-frame sequences only and misses some clones. Where compared with another copy, unresolved V genes explain less than half of these, and the others have no known cause. V and J calls plus clone size are reproduced from that table; the DNA served to infer D and trimming. A total of 25,000 to 40,000 clones appear in this sample, approximately 82% of them only once. The leading ten clones occupy around 1.5% of the sample.

CDR1 is given as SGHNT and CDR2 as YENEEA, both from the germline V gene. The CDR3 starts with the cysteine, ends with the phenylalanine, and has 15 residues. Left in the record is the CDR3 DNA by itself, 45 bases read in frame from the first base. V was cut back by 5 bases and J by 7 bases, leaving a gap of 15 bases between them. In the ViraFEST assay, PBMC were stimulated with viral peptide pools, and antigen-specific CD4+ T cell clonotypes were then identified by expansion using TCR sequencing. After less than 13 days of culture, CD4+ T cells were isolated with the EasySep CD4+ T cell isolation kit. Two doses of either the BNT162b2 or the mRNA-1273 mRNA SARS-CoV-2 vaccine were administered to participants. None of the healthy vaccine recipients had a prior SARS-CoV-2 infection, which was confirmed by nucleocapsid antibody tests that came back negative both before and after vaccination. Each well held roughly 2.2 million PBMC cultured in IMDM containing roughly 5% human AB serum, roughly 9.6 IU/ml IL-2 and gentamicin, along with roughly 10 ug/ml peptides. Half of the culture medium was replaced with fresh IL-2-containing medium on days 3 and 7. Each peptide stimulation condition was cultured in triplicate wells unless otherwise noted. PBMC were separated from whole blood using Ficoll-Paque Plus gradient centrifugation and were then either cryopreserved at -140C or used fresh. The overlapping peptide pools covered the spike proteins of SARS-CoV-2 as well as those of the common cold coronaviruses HCoV-NL63, HCoV-OC43 and HCoV-229E. The QIAamp micro DNA kit was used to extract genomic DNA from the cultured CD4+ T cells.

This chain joins TRBV11-3 to TRBJ1-6; the D gene is perhaps TRBD1, on 6 matching bases. The specimen comprised CD4+ T cells from PBMCs cultured with HCoV-NL63 spike peptides, sampled after COVID-19 vaccination. The sample's cell subset or site, from its label and the paper: HCoV-NL63 spike overlapping peptide pool stimulation. This clonotype was sampled from a human donor who received a COVID-19 vaccine. Some clones in this sample may be carry-over from other donors' samples. The DNA reads TGTGCCAGCAGCCTCGGGGGCTCGTTGAATTCACCCCTCCACTTT. This is translated as CASSLGGSLNSPLHF.